The rows below give T cell receptor beta chains drawn from one sample of a study of blood T cell repertoires in COVID-19. The repertoire was sequenced with immunoSEQ multiplex PCR; TCRdb's copy has only in-frame clones and lacks some. The table lists 150,000 to 200,000 clones, about 81% of them singletons. The sequenced material came from peripheral blood. These receptors all come from an older woman with acute or convalescent COVID-19. Both conserved end residues are part of each CDR3. The D gene is left open where the match is weak.

D gene,V gene,J gene,CDR3 protein,CDR3 DNA
TRBD2,TRBV5-1,TRBJ2-5,CASSPNDRGGETQYF,TGCGCCAGCAGCCCTAATGATCGGGGGGGCGAGACCCAGTACTTC
TRBD2,TRBV7-2,TRBJ2-5,CASSSGSGSGETQYF,TGTGCCAGCAGCTCCGGGAGCGGGAGCGGAGAGACCCAGTACTTC
.,TRBV19,TRBJ1-2,CASSVWKQGWDGYTF,TGTGCCAGTAGTGTTTGGAAACAGGGCTGGGATGGCTACACCTTC
.,TRBV5-1,TRBJ1-4,CASSRQAVNEKLFF,TGCGCCAGCAGTCGACAGGCGGTAAATGAAAAACTGTTTTTT
TRBD1,TRBV2,TRBJ1-4,CASTPDRGSEKLFF,TGTGCCAGCACGCCGGACAGGGGTAGTGAAAAACTGTTTTTT
TRBD2,TRBV9,TRBJ2-5,CASSVGAAGGQETQYF,TGTGCCAGCAGCGTAGGGGCAGCGGGGGGGCAAGAGACCCAGTACTTC
.,TRBV2,TRBJ2-1,CVGHGGLEQFF,TGTGTCGGCCACGGGGGGCTTGAGCAGTTCTTC
TRBD1,TRBV5-6,TRBJ1-2,CASSLRQGRGYTF,TGTGCCAGCAGCCTACGACAGGGCCGCGGCTACACCTTC
.,TRBV5-1,TRBJ2-1,CASRPQHSGAYNEQFF,TGCGCCAGCCGCCCTCAACACTCCGGGGCCTACAATGAGCAGTTCTTC
TRBD2,TRBV7-2,TRBJ2-3,CASSSLGGRTDTQYF,TGTGCCAGCAGCTCGTTGGGCGGGAGAACAGATACGCAGTATTTT
TRBD1,TRBV19,TRBJ1-6,CASSKGTGAPNSPLHF,TGTGCCAGTAGTAAAGGGACAGGGGCGCCAAATTCACCCCTCCACTTT
.,TRBV9,TRBJ1-1,CASSSPPGGTEAFF,TGTGCCAGCAGCTCCCCCCCCGGAGGCACTGAAGCTTTCTTT
.,TRBV7-2,TRBJ1-1,CASSLMGARNTEAFF,TGTGCCAGCAGCTTAATGGGGGCGCGGAACACTGAAGCTTTCTTT
TRBD1,TRBV11-3,TRBJ2-3,CASSSRYRGRGSDTQYF,TGTGCCAGCAGCTCGCGATACAGGGGGCGAGGTTCAGATACGCAGTATTTT
.,TRBV7-2,TRBJ1-1,CASSLVVRGNTEAFF,TGTGCCAGCAGCTTGGTCGTTCGGGGGAACACTGAAGCTTTCTTT
TRBD1,TRBV5-6,TRBJ2-1,CASSFLGQGPKKQFF,TGTGCCAGCAGCTTCTTGGGACAGGGCCCCAAGAAGCAGTTCTTC
TRBD1,TRBV5-6,TRBJ2-5,CASSLGIRDRGQETQYF,TGTGCCAGCAGCTTGGGGATACGGGACAGGGGACAAGAGACCCAGTACTTC
.,TRBV2,TRBJ2-2,CASSQGIGELFF,TGTGCCAGTTCACAGGGAATCGGGGAGCTGTTTTTT